This TCR beta chain was sequenced in a study of CD8+CD57+ T cells in acquired aplastic anemia. The wider study: CD4+ and CD8+ cells, once sorted, gave DNA averaging about 3 ug.

TCR beta VDJ combinations and CDR3 sequences were profiled from genomic DNA. MiXCR, applied by TCRdb to the reads, yields one record per CDR3 protein. The table lists 100,000 to 150,000 distinct CDR3 sequences, approximately 41% of them singletons. Trimming took 2 bases from V and 2 from J, leaving 9 bases between them. The CDR3 loop spans 14 amino acids. Germline CDR1 reads SEHNR; CDR2 reads FQNEAQ (reference sequence). There are many counts of this clonotype. Its target is unknown. An expansion of CD8+CD57+ cells by flow cytometry had been shown in patients chosen for sequencing. Severe acquired aplastic anemia affected all patients. Patients had received no therapy at the time of blood sampling. The study's findings and limits: About 30 CD8+ CDR3 sequences occurred in both the patients and the controls.

The source is a human donor with aplastic anemia. V and J are TRBV7-9 and TRBJ1-1; tentatively, D is TRBD1 (5 bases). Sequenced: sorted CD4+, CD8+, or CD8+CD57+ T cells (not recorded which) from PBMCs. The CDR3 sequence is CASSLQGINTEAFF. CDR3 bases: TGTGCCAGCAGCTTACAGGGAATTAACACTGAAGCTTTCTTT.